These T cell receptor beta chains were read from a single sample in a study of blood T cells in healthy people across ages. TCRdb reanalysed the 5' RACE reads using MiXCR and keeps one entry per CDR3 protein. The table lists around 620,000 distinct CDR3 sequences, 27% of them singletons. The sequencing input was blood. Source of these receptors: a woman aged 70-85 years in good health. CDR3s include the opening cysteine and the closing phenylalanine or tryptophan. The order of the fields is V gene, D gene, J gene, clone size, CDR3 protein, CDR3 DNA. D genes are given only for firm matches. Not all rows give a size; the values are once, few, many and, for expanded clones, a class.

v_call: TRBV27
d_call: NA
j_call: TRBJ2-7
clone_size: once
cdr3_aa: CASSLVWGGNEQYF
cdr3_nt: TGTGCCAGCAGTTTAGTATGGGGTGGTAACGAGCAGTACTTC

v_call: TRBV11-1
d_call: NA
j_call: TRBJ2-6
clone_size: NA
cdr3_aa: CASGLGGSGANVLTF
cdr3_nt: TGTGCCAGCGGCTTAGGGGGTTCTGGGGCCAACGTCCTGACTTTC

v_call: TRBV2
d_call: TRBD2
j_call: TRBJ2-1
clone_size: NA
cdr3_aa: CASRRLALKGYNEQFF
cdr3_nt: TGTGCCAGCAGACGACTAGCGCTTAAGGGCTACAATGAGCAGTTCTTC

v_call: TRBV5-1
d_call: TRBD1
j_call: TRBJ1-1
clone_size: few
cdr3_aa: CASSTQGADTEAFF
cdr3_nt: TGCGCCAGCAGCACTCAGGGGGCGGACACTGAAGCTTTCTTT

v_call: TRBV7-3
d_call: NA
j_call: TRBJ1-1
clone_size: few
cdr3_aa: CASSSTGSTEAFF
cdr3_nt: TGTGCCAGCAGCTCCACAGGGAGCACTGAAGCTTTCTTT

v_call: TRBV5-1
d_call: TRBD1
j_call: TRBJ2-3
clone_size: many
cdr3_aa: CASSLDGRQGDTQYF
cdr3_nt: TGCGCCAGCAGCTTGGATGGCAGACAGGGGGATACGCAGTATTTT

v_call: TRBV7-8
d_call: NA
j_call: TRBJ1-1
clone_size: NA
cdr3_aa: CASSLSAVRAFF
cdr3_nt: TGTGCCAGCAGCTTAAGTGCCGTGAGAGCTTTCTTT

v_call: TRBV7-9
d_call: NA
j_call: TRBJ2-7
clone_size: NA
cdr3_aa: CASSRESGSYEQYF
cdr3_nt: TGTGCCAGCAGCCGTGAGTCGGGGTCCTACGAGCAGTACTTC

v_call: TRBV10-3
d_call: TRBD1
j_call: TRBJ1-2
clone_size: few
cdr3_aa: CAISVGTDYGYTF
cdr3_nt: TGTGCCATCAGTGTAGGGACAGATTATGGCTACACCTTC

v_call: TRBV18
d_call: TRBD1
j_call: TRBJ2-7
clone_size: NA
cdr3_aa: CASSPLTGGYEQYF
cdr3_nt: TGTGCCAGCTCACCTCTGACAGGGGGCTACGAGCAGTACTTC

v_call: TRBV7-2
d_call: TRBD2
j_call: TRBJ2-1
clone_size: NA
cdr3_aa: CASGRGGRDEQFF
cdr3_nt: TGTGCCAGTGGGCGGGGGGGCCGAGATGAGCAGTTCTTC

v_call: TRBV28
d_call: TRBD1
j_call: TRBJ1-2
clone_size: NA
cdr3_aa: CASSFGTEDGYTF
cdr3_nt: TGTGCCAGCAGTTTCGGGACAGAGGATGGCTACACCTTC

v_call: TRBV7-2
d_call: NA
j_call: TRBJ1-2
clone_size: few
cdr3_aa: CASSLVMTVSNYGYTF
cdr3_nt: TGTGCCAGCAGCTTAGTTATGACAGTCTCTAACTATGGCTACACCTTC

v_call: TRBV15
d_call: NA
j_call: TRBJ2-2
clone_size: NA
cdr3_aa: CATSRSGVTNTGELFF
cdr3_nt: TGTGCCACCAGCAGGTCAGGGGTCACGAACACCGGGGAGCTGTTTTTT

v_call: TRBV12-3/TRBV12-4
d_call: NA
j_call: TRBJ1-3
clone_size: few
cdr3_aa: CASRSQDSAGNTIYF
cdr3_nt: TGTGCCAGCAGATCTCAGGACAGTGCTGGAAACACCATATATTTT

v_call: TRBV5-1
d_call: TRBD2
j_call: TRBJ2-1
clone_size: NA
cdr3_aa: CASSLAGGQDEQFF
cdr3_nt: TGCGCCAGCAGTCTAGCGGGGGGGCAGGATGAGCAGTTCTTC

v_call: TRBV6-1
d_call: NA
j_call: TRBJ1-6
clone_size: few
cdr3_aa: CASSEGWGSPLHF
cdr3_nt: TGTGCCAGCAGTGAAGGGTGGGGATCACCCCTCCACTTT

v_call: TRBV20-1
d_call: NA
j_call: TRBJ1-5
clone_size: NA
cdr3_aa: CSALGRNQPQHF
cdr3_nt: TGCAGTGCCCTTGGTAGAAATCAGCCCCAGCATTTT

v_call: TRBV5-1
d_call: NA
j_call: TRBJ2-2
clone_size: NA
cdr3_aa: CASRELGTGELFF
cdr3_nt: TGCGCCAGCAGGGAGTTGGGCACCGGGGAGCTGTTTTTT

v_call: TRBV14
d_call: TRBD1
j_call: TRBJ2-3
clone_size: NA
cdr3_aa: CASSPLVGRGTDTQYF
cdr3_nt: TGTGCCAGCAGCCCCCTGGTAGGCAGGGGGACAGATACGCAGTATTTT

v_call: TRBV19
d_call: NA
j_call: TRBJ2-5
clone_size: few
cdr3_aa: CASSKLNRETQYF
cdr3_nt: TGTGCCAGTAGTAAGCTCAACCGGGAGACCCAGTACTTC

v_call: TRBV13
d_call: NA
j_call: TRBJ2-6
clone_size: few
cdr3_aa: CASSLVVAPSGANVLTF
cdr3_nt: TGTGCCAGCAGCTTAGTTGTCGCACCGTCTGGGGCCAACGTCCTGACTTTC

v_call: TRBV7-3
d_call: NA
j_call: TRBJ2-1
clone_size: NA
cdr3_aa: CASSQTGLPYNEQFF
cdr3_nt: TGTGCCAGCAGCCAAACGGGCCTACCTTACAATGAGCAGTTCTTC

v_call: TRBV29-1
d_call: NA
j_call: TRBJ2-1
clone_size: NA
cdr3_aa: CSVEDPVGGGDRNEQFF
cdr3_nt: TGCAGCGTTGAGGATCCCGTAGGGGGAGGGGACAGAAATGAGCAGTTCTTC

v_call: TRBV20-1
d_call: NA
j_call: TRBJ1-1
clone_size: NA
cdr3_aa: CSAREGNEAFF
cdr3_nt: TGCAGTGCTAGAGAAGGGAATGAAGCTTTCTTT

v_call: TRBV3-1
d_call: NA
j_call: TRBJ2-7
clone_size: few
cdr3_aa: CASSQGEDQGIYEQYF
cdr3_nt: TGTGCCAGCAGCCAAGGGGAAGATCAGGGAATCTACGAGCAGTACTTC

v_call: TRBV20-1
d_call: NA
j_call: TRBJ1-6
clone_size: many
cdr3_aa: CSALGASSPLHF
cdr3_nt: TGCAGTGCTTTGGGGGCTAGTTCACCCCTCCACTTT

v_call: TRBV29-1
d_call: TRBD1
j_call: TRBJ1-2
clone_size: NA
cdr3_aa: CSVESGQGVYGYTF
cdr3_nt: TGCAGCGTTGAGTCAGGGCAGGGGGTCTATGGCTACACCTTC

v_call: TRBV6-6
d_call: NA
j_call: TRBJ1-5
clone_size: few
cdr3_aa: CASSYEKNQPQHF
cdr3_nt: TGTGCCAGCAGTTACGAGAAGAATCAGCCCCAGCATTTT

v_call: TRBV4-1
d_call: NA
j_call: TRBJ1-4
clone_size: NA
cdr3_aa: CASRHTGTNEKLFF
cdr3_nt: TGCGCCAGCAGGCACACCGGGACTAATGAAAAACTGTTTTTT

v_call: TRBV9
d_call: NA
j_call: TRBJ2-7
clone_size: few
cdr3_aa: CASSVVVDSALDF
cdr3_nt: TGTGCCAGCAGCGTAGTGGTCGACAGCGCACTCGACTTC

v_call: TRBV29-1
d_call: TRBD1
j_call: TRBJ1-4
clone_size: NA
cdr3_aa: CSVAGTATNEKLFF
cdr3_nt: TGCAGCGTAGCCGGGACAGCAACTAATGAAAAACTGTTTTTT

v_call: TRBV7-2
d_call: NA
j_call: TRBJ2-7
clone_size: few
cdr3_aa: CASSFGRQYEQYF
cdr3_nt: TGTGCCAGCAGCTTTGGAAGACAGTACGAGCAGTACTTC

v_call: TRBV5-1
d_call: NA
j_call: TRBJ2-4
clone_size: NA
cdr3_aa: CASSTGLENIQYF
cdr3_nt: TGCGCCAGCAGTACGGGTCTAGAAAACATTCAGTACTTC

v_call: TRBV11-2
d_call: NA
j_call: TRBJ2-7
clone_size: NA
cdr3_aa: CASSWGDRGYEQYF
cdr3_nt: TGTGCCAGCAGCTGGGGGGATAGGGGGTACGAGCAGTACTTC

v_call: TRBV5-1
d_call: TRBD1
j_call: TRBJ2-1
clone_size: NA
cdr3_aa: CASSWGQAEHEQFF
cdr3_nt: TGCGCCAGCAGCTGGGGACAGGCCGAGCATGAGCAGTTCTTC

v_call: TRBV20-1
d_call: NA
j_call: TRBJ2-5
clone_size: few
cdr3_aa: CSQGEGRETQYF
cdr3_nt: TGCAGCCAAGGCGAAGGGCGAGAGACCCAGTACTTC

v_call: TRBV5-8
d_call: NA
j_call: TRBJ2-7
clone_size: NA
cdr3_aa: CASSLAQYF
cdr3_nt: TGTGCCAGCAGCTTAGCGCAGTACTTC

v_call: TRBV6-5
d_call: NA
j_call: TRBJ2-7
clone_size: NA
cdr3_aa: CASGKTTGEQYF
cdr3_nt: TGTGCCAGCGGAAAAACAACGGGCGAGCAGTACTTC

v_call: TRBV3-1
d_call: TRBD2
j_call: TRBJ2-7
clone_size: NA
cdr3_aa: CASSQTTSGEQYF
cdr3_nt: TGTGCCAGCAGCCAAACTACTAGCGGCGAGCAGTACTTC